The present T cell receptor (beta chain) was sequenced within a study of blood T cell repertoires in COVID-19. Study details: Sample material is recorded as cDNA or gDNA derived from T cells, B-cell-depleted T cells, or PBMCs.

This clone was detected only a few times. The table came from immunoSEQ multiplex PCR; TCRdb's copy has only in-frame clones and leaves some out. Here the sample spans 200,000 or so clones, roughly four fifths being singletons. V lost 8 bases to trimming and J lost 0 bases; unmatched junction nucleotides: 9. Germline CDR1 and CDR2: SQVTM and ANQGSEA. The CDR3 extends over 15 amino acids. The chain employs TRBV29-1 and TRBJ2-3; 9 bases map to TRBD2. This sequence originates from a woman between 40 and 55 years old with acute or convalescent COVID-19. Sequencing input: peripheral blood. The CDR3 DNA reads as TGCAGCCTCACATGGGCGGGAGGGAGCACAGATACGCAGTATTTT. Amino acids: CSLTWAGGSTDTQYF.